The text below deals with one T cell receptor beta chain. The antigen remains unidentified. V shed 3 bases, J shed 9 bases, and the junction held 7 bases outside the gene matches. The CDR3 loop spans 13 amino acids. From germline, CDR1 is LNHDA and CDR2 SQIVND (reference sequence). Participants were all of European descent. Participants with major medical conditions, Axis I/II comorbidities, regular medication or illicit drug use were excluded. Magnetic negative selection enriched CD4+ T cells from thawed PBMCs. The protocol was immunoSEQ multiplex PCR, while the TCRdb copy is restricted to in-frame clones and leaves out a portion. The profile shows fewer than 30,000 clones, around 90% of them singletons. The sample originates from a study of untreated major depressive disorder. Study-wide results and caveats: TRBV25-01 and TRBV02-01 usage differences were not statistically significant. Depressed patients' CD4+ T cells carried increased TRBV05-01 (Vbeta 5.1) usage versus control CD4+ T cells.

The sequenced sample was CD4+ T cells from PBMCs. The TCR was taken from a young woman with major depressive disorder. This chain joins TRBV19 and TRBJ1-1; 7 bases are shared with TRBD1. CDR3: CASSIPGTAKAFF. Here the CDR3 DNA reads TGTGCCAGTAGTATCCCCGGGACAGCTAAAGCTTTCTTT.